The 10 T cell receptor beta chains given below trace back to one sample, sequenced in a study of CD8 T cells in ankylosing spondylitis. Each CDR3 protein is one row after TCRdb ran MiXCR on the 5' RACE reads. There are 30,000 to 45,000 distinct CDR3 sequences in the sample; roughly 13% occur only once, and 32% lies in the top ten. The sequenced sample consisted of synovial fluid, either unsorted or a sorted T cell fraction (not recorded which). The origin of the receptors is a male donor with ankylosing spondylitis.

This clonotype was counted a few times. The chain couples TRBV28 to TRBJ2-5, with a possible D match to TRBD2 (6 bases). The CDR3 has 16 amino acids. Trimming removed 5 bases at V and 2 bases at J, with 18 bases between. CDR1 is MDHEN, CDR2 SYDVKM, per germline. The CDR3 DNA follows: TGTGCCAGCAGTACGCTGGAGGGGCCGGAGCAAGAGACCCAGTACTTC. This translates into CASSTLEGPEQETQYF.

The chain employs TRBV6-5 and TRBJ2-7; either TRBD1 or TRBD2 may fit D (6 bases each). This CDR3 has 16 residues. V lost 0 bases, J lost 7 bases, and 19 bases lay in between. From germline, CDR1 is MNHEY and CDR2 SVGAGI. As DNA, the CDR3 is TGTGCCAGCAGTTACTCTGGGGGGCCACTCGTACTAGAGCAGTACTTC. Its translation is CASSYSGGPLVLEQYF.

This clonotype was recorded many times. The V call is TRBV11-3, the J call TRBJ2-7; 9 nucleotides align to TRBD2. Germline CDR1 reads SGHNT; CDR2 reads YENEEA. Trimming removed 5 bases from V and 10 bases from J; junction bases left unmatched: 18. This CDR3 contains 16 residues. Here the CDR3 DNA reads TGTGCCAGCAGCCCCGCGGGGGGCAGCGGGAGGACGTTCCAGTACTTC. It yields the protein CASSPAGGSGRTFQYF.

There are many counts of this clonotype. The V call is TRBV9, the J call TRBJ2-3; no reliable D call. CDR1 and CDR2 from the germline V gene are SGDLS and YYNGEE. V dropped 1 base and J dropped 8 bases, with 8 bases sitting between them. This CDR3 spans 12 amino acids. CDR3 sequence reads: CASSVSGGTQYF. As DNA, the CDR3 is TGTGCCAGCAGCGTATCGGGTGGTACGCAGTATTTT.

The sample holds a few counts of this clonotype. The J gene is TRBJ2-7, the V gene TRBV27; D unclear. Germline V lookup: CDR1 MNHEY, CDR2 SMNVEV (reference sequence). V was clipped by 8 bases and J by 0 bases, with 8 bases between them. The CDR3 spans 12 residues. CDR3 residues: CASSGSSYEQYF. The CDR3 DNA follows: TGTGCCAGCTCCGGCAGCTCCTACGAGCAGTACTTC.

This clonotype was found many times. The chain has TRBV27 and TRBJ2-3; 9 bases are a match to TRBD2. Germline CDR1 MNHEY, CDR2 SMNVEV (reference sequence). The J segment lost 4 bases and the V segment lost 6 bases, leaving 11 bases of the junction unmatched. The CDR3 runs to 16 residues. CDR3 amino acids: CASSTPPGTSPDTQYF. The DNA for the CDR3 is TGTGCCAGCAGCACCCCACCCGGGACTAGCCCAGATACGCAGTATTTT.

The rearrangement links TRBV10-3 to TRBJ2-2, with D tentatively TRBD1 or TRBD2 (5 bases each). CDR3 length: 13 amino acids. V lost 3 bases to trimming and J lost 6 bases, with 8 bases between them. Germline V gene data show CDR1 as ENHRY and CDR2 as SYGVKD. The CDR3 nucleotides are TGTGCCATCAGTGATTGGGACCCCGGGGAGCTGTTTTTT. Amino acid sequence: CAISDWDPGELFF.

Ten or more counts support this clonotype. The chain is built from TRBV5-1 and TRBJ2-1, with 12 bases fitting TRBD2. This CDR3 has 18 amino acids. J lost 9 bases, V lost 3 bases, and 16 bases had no gene match. The germline V gene encodes CDR1 SGHRS and CDR2 YFSETQ. CDR3 protein: CASSWRTSGIEGLSEQFF. In DNA, the CDR3 is TGCGCCAGCAGCTGGCGGACTAGCGGGATAGAGGGTCTAAGTGAGCAGTTCTTC. The full variable domain, completed using reference TRBV5-1 and TRBJ2-1, is KAGVTQTPRYLIKTRGQQVTLSCSPISGHRSVSWYQQTPGQGLQFLFEYFSETQRNKGNFPGRFSGRQFSNSRSEMNVSTLELGDSALYLCASSWRTSGIEGLSEQFFGPGTRLTVL.

The CDR3 region is CASSLGSGGAYEQYF. The DNA for the CDR3 is TGTGCCAGCAGCTTAGGATCTGGGGGCGCCTACGAGCAGTACTTC. The rearrangement joins TRBV11-2 to TRBJ2-7, with D perhaps TRBD1 (6 bases). This CDR3 spans 15 amino acids. V was cut by 1 base and J by 2 bases, with 12 bases left in between. Germline assignment: CDR1 SGHAT and CDR2 FQNNGV.

A single count supports this clonotype. The CDR3 DNA reads TGTGCCAGCAGCCTACGGACCGGCGGGCCGCCCTACGAGCAGTACTTC. Amino acid sequence: CASSLRTGGPPYEQYF. This chain uses TRBV3-1 with TRBJ2-7; possible D gene TRBD2, 5 bases. Trimming shortened V by 4 bases and J by 2 bases, and 18 bases separated the two germline ends. The CDR3 has 16 amino acids. Looked up from germline, CDR1 is LGHDT and CDR2 is YNNKEL (reference sequence).